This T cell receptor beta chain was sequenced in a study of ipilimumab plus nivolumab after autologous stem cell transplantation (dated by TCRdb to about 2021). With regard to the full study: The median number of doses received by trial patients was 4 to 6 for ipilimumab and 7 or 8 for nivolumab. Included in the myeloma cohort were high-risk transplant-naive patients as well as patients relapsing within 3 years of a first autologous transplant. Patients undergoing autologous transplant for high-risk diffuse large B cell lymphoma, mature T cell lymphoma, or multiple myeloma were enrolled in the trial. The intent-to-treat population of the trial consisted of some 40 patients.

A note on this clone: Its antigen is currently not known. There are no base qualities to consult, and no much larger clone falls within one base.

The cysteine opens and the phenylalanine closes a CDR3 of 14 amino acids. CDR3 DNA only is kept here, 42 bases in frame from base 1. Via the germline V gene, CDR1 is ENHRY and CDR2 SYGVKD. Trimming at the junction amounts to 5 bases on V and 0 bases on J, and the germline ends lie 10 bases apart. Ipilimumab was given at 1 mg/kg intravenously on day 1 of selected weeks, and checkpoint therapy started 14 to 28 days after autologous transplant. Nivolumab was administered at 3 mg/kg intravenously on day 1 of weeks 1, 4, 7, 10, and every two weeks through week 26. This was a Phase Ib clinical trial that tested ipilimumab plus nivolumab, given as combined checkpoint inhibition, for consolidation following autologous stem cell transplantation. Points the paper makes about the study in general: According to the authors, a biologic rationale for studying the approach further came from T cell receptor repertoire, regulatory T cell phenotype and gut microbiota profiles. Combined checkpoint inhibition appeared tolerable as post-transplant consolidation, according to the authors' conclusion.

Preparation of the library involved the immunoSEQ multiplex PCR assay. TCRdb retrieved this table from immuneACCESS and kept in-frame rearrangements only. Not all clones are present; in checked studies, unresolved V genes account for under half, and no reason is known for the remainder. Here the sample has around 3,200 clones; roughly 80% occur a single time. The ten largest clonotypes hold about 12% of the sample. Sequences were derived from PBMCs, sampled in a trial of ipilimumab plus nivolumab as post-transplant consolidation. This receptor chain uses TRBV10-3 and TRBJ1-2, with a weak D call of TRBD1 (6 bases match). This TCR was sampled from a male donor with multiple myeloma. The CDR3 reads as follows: CAISPSGANYGYTF. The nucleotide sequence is TGTGCCATCAGTCCGTCAGGGGCTAACTATGGCTACACCTTC.